One sample yielded the 5 T cell receptor beta chains listed below, sequenced in a study of blood T cell repertoires in COVID-19. Sequencing used immunoSEQ multiplex PCR; TCRdb keeps in-frame clones, though not all of them. The sample includes 290,000 or so clones, 85% seen only once; the top ten take roughly 5%. Sequencing used peripheral blood. The receptors come from a man between 50 and 59 years old with active or convalescent COVID-19.

V is TRBV9 and J is TRBJ2-2; 9 nucleotides line up with TRBD2. CDR3 length equals 14 residues. Germline CDR1 reads SGDLS; CDR2 reads YYNGEE. J lost 7 bases, V lost 4 bases, and 5 bases had no gene match. Written as DNA, the CDR3 is TGTGCCAGCAGCACAGGACTAGCGAGCGGGGAGCTGTTTTTT. Protein product: CASSTGLASGELFF.

This chain joins TRBV3-1 (or the pseudogene TRBV3-2) and TRBJ2-7; 11 nucleotides agree with TRBD2. Germline V gene sequence: CDR1 LGHDT, CDR2 YNNKEL (reference sequence). The CDR3 sequence is 15 residues long. Unmatched junction bases numbered 7, after V lost 6 bases and J lost 3 bases. The CDR3 DNA follows: TGTGCCAGCAGTCATAAACTAGCGGGAGTCTACGAGCAGTACTTC. Its translation is CASSHKLAGVYEQYF.

Comments on this clone: This CDR3 is also generated by other DNA sequences in the sample. V is TRBV20-1 and J is TRBJ1-4; D uncertain. In germline, CDR1 is DFQATT, CDR2 SNEGSKA (reference sequence). This CDR3 comprises 11 residues. Trimming took off 3 bases at V and 5 bases at J, with 4 bases between the two ends. The chain's CDR3 is CSASGNEKLFF. The CDR3 DNA reads as TGCAGTGCTAGCGGGAATGAAAAACTGTTTTTT.

This rearrangement joins TRBV5-6 to TRBJ1-6; D uncertain. This CDR3 has 15 amino acids. Trimming removed 1 base from V and 5 bases from J, with 10 bases in between. Per germline, CDR1 SGHDT and CDR2 YYEEEE. The CDR3 is CASSLRRYNNSPLHF. The DNA of the CDR3 is TGTGCCAGCAGCTTGAGGCGGTACAATAATTCACCCCTCCACTTT.

This clone appeared once. The rearrangement joins TRBV2 to TRBJ1-1; D not certain. Trimming removed 7 bases at V and 3 bases at J, with 24 bases between. From germline, CDR1 is SNHLY and CDR2 FYNNEI. The CDR3 is made up of 17 amino acids. CDR3 DNA sequence: TGTGCCAGCACCTTCCAGACGCGGAGCTCAATGGACACTGAAGCTTTCTTT. This encodes CASTFQTRSSMDTEAFF.